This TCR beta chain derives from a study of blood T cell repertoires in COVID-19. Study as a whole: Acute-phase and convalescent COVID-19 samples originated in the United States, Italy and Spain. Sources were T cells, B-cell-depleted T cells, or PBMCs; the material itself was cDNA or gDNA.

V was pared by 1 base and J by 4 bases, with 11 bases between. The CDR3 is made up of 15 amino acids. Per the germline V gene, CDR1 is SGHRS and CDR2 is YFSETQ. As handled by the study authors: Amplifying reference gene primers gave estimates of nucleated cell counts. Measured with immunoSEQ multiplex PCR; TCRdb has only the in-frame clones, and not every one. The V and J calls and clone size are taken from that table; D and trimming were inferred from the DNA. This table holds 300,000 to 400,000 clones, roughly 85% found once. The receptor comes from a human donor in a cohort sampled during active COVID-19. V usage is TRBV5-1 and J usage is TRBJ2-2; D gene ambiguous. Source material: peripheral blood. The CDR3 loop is CASSLRERSTGELFF. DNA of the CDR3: TGCGCCAGCAGCTTGCGCGAACGATCCACCGGGGAGCTGTTTTTT.